The rows below give T cell receptor beta chains drawn from one sample of a study of T cells in Graves' hyperthyroidism and ophthalmopathy. TCRdb fed the multiplex PCR reads into MiXCR, producing one record per CDR3 protein. The repertoire consists of roughly 750,000 distinct CDR3 sequences, with around 15% occurring once and the leading ten covering roughly 8%. The sample taken for sequencing was blood. The receptors originated from a man younger than 30 with Graves' hyperthyroidism. CDR3s include the opening cysteine and the closing phenylalanine or tryptophan. Fields, in order: CDR3 length, V gene, J gene, CDR3 protein.

14	TRBV28	TRBJ2-7	CASSLGHRVSEQYF
13	TRBV28	TRBJ2-7	CASRDRRSYEQYF
14	TRBV20-1	TRBJ2-3	CSASVQGSTDTQYF
14	TRBV11-3	TRBJ2-5	CASLMGPLQETQYF
15	TRBV28	TRBJ2-7	CASSLTWGSSYEQYF
17	TRBV7-3	TRBJ2-5	CASSLTPGSGLRETQYF
17	TRBV7-9	TRBJ1-1	CASSTRDRGFMNTEAFF
14	TRBV6-2/TRBV6-3	TRBJ1-5	CASSYRVSNQPQHF
15	TRBV19	TRBJ2-1	CASTPRATGENEQFF
15	TRBV4-3	TRBJ2-2	CASSQAQGVIGELFF
16	TRBV6-5	TRBJ2-7	CASSYVGAGGPREQYF
18	TRBV3-1	TRBJ1-1	CASSQEMAPGWKNTEAFF
15	TRBV5-6	TRBJ1-1	CASSLYDRGRTEAFF
17	TRBV27	TRBJ2-3	CASSPWTSGASTDTQYF
19	TRBV27	TRBJ2-1	CASSQDSARASAMIDEQFF
12	TRBV6-2/TRBV6-3	TRBJ2-1	CAVKTVYNEQFF
14	TRBV6-1	TRBJ1-1	CASRPRVLNTEAFF
12	TRBV11-3	TRBJ1-2	CASSKSDSGYTF